This entry concerns a single TCR beta chain. The antigen remains unidentified. Measured with immunoSEQ multiplex PCR; TCRdb has only the in-frame clones, and not every one. The sample consists of some 470,000 clones, around 78% of them appearing once. These data belong to a study of shared clonotypes between healthy human individuals. About 84 million PBMCs supplied genomic DNA for unsorted samples. Broader study findings: In this cohort, only blood was sampled, and tissue repertoires likely differ.

Sequenced: PBMCs. The TCR originated in a woman aged 40 to 50 in good health. Some clones in this sample may be carry-over from other donors' samples.

The CDR3 bases are TGTGCCACTCGGGAGATATCCAGTGAGCAGTTCTTC. Protein: CATREISSEQFF. The chain has TRBV2 and TRBJ2-1; a possible D gene is TRBD2 (6 bases). Germline loops: CDR1 SNHLY, CDR2 FYNNEI. The CDR3 has 12 residues. The V and J ends lost 10 bases and 9 bases respectively, with 16 bases between them.